This T cell receptor beta chain was identified during a study of blood T cell repertoires in COVID-19. Sequencing was performed with immunoSEQ multiplex PCR; in TCRdb, only in-frame clones are kept and a portion is missing. This sample carries 53,000 or so clones, 65% to 85% of them seen once, and the ten largest clones take 40% to 45%. The sample consisted of peripheral blood. This receptor was taken from a man aged 65 to 79 with active or convalescent COVID-19.

CDR3 DNA sequence: TGTGCCAGCTCACCACCGGTGGACACAGGGTATGGCTACACCTTC. Translation: CASSPPVDTGYGYTF. The chain couples TRBV18 to TRBJ1-2, with a tentative D call TRBD1 (6 bases). Germline lookup yields CDR1 KGHSH and CDR2 LQKENI. V lost 0 bases and J 5 bases, leaving 13 bases between the germline ends. The CDR3 is 15 residues long.